This T cell receptor beta chain is from a study of neurological immune-mediated disorders. Trimming at V came to 2 bases and at J to 6 bases, leaving 5 bases not matched to a gene. Germline V gene lookup returns CDR1 SGHTA and CDR2 FQGNSA. The CDR3 runs to 15 residues. This clonotype was counted ten times or more. Each CDR3 protein gets one entry after TCRdb re-called the 5' RACE reads with MiXCR. The sample lists 44,000 or so distinct CDR3 sequences; about 6.3% were seen once. This TCR was recovered from a woman aged 40 to 49 in good health. Sequencing was carried out using CD4+ T cells from blood. The chain has TRBV7-2 and TRBJ2-2, with 8 bases aligning to TRBD1. CDR3 sequence reads: CASSLKQGEAGELFF. The CDR3 DNA reads as TGTGCCAGCAGCTTAAAACAGGGGGAAGCCGGGGAGCTGTTTTTT.